This TCR beta chain was observed in a study of blood T cells in healthy people across ages (dated by TCRdb to the mid-2010s). Turning to the overall study: In model experiments, roughly one uniquely barcoded TCR beta cDNA molecule per two T cells was captured by template switching. To track age-related changes in TCR beta repertoire diversity, the study relied on deep sequencing normalized with unique cDNA molecular identifiers. The study analyzed two additional independent replicas of 1 million unique cDNA reads from the same blood draw for two donors, one aged 18 to 29 and one aged 80 or older. The donors were divided into four age groups: young (average around 16 years), middle-aged (approximately 39), aged (roughly 66) and long-lived (roughly 82).

The CDR3, cysteine through phenylalanine, is 12 amino acids long. Only CDR3 DNA is held: 36 bases, read in frame from base 1. The junction shows trimming of 0 bases on V and 7 bases on J, plus 6 bases between the germline ends. CDR1 and CDR2, looked up from the germline V gene, are LGHNA and YSLEER. Donors were approximately 42 systemically healthy Caucasian individuals from Russia aged roughly 6 to 95 years. Each donor gave 8 to 10 milliliters of peripheral blood, drawn into EDTA-treated Vacutainer tubes. Ficoll-Paque density-gradient centrifugation was used to isolate PBMCs, with at least 7 million obtained per sample. Trizol reagent was used to extract total RNA from PBMCs, with at least 6 micrograms per sample. Naive CD45RAhigh/CD27high T cell percentages were measured by flow cytometry on a PBMC aliquot from every donor. Findings and caveats that apply to the study as a whole: Since profiling was done on bulk unsorted PBMCs, naive and antigen-experienced compartments could not be conclusively compared. Total diversity estimates from one million sequenced T cells were considered lower bounds and underestimates. Compared with the aged group, the long-lived group had more naive CD4+ T cells, fewer expanded clones and increased TCR diversity, suggesting age selection. The percentage of naive T cells measured by flow cytometry correlated strongly with observed TCR beta diversity. As age increased, observed TCR beta diversity per million T cells dropped in a roughly linear way, and a significant reduction was already evident by age 40. Because donor CMV infection status was unknown, age-related changes in expanded clonotypes were potentially confounded.

As regards this clonotype: Its antigen target is currently unknown. Per-base qualities were not stored, and no clone one base away is much larger.

The library relied on 5' RACE. Instrument on record: Illumina HiSeq 2500. The second PCR ran for about 7 to 11 cycles and used a J-beta primer mix along with a sample-barcoded 5' primer. A unique molecular identifier was introduced onto each TCR beta cDNA molecule by a template-switch 5' adaptor carrying 12 random nucleotides. At least 3 million CDR3-containing paired-end reads were obtained from each sample. All of the RNA was converted into first-strand cDNA using the Mint cDNA synthesis kit, with a TRBC-specific oligonucleotide serving as the primer. All cDNA was treated with uracil-DNA glycosylase and then went through a first 18-cycle PCR with the universal primers M1SS and BC2_uni_R. The original pipeline was this. For normalization, 1 million high-quality reads were randomly selected from each sample, with every read carrying a distinct molecular identifier. Reads with shared molecular identifiers were discarded instead of being binned into consensus sequences. CDR3 identification, clonotype clustering and error correction used MiTCR with a Q25 quality threshold and the strictest error-elimination algorithm. A nonparametric unseen species model with Euler transformation was used to estimate a lower bound on total TCR beta diversity. TCRdb reprocessed the public reads (quality trimming at Q25 with fastp, clone calling with MiXCR) and kept in-frame beta chains. Rows are combined by CDR3 protein, so each entry shows the most common genes and DNA. These V and J calls are TCRdb output, not the study's own analysis. The sample records hundreds of thousands of distinct CDR3 sequences, about 24% of which are singletons. Of the sample, 7.5% to 9% is held by the ten largest clones.

The same sample was also used in a study of T cells of mothers and their children. The second investigation adds: Donors were nine systemically healthy Caucasian individuals: three mothers and their six children. cDNA synthesis consumed the entire amount of extracted RNA, loaded at about 1.5 ug RNA in each 15 ul reaction. In the second PCR, the M1S primer introduced both the sample barcodes and 2-4 random nucleotides. More than 8 million TCR beta CDR3 reads were obtained from each mother, and roughly 3 million reads were obtained from each child. Thymic selection similarly shapes TCR recombination output in related and unrelated pairs, with minor effect from inherited differences. Related mother-child pairs always showed normalized repertoire overlap that was slightly higher than in unrelated mother-child pairs, though the difference was never significant. Persistent microchimeric T cell clones were not detected, at a sensitivity of approximately 100 clones per million clonotypes. Deep NGS was used in the study to compare the TCR beta repertoires of mothers and children and to look for features that separate related mother-child pairs from unrelated individuals. On average, the children were approximately 12 +/- 4 years old, while the mothers were about 37 +/- 4 years old. Libraries were sequenced on Illumina HiSeq 2000 with 100+100 nt paired-end reads after adapter ligation with NEBNext reagents. Mother and child libraries were prepared a month apart and sequenced in separate runs to prevent cross-contamination. For each donor, somewhere between roughly 450,000 and 2,100,000 distinct TCR beta clonotypes were identified. Naive TCR beta clonotypes were estimated from low-frequency clonotypes matched to each donor's FACS-determined naive share, without sorting.

The V gene is TRBV4-3 and the J gene is TRBJ1-2; the D segment cannot be called with confidence. Sample: blood. The clonotype originates from a boy aged 10-17 years in good health. For the CDR3, the sequence is CASSQDRRGYTF. The DNA sequence follows: TGCGCCAGCAGCCAAGATCGGCGTGGCTACACCTTC.